The next 5 T cell receptor beta chains were all read from a single sample in a study of blood T cell repertoires in COVID-19. Method: immunoSEQ multiplex PCR; TCRdb's copy keeps in-frame clones and lacks some. This sample has some 150,000 clones; about 88% occur once, and the top ten carry 7% to 8%. The sequenced sample consisted of peripheral blood. Receptors originate from a woman aged 80 or older in a cohort sampled during active or convalescent COVID-19.

This sequence joins TRBV28 and TRBJ2-4, with TRBD1 matching 9 bases. V was clipped by 2 bases and J by 6 bases; unmatched bases: 5. CDR3 length: 15 residues. Germline values: CDR1 MDHEN, CDR2 SYDVKM. CDR3 in amino acids: CASSLPPDRGNIQYF. The CDR3 DNA is TGTGCCAGCAGTTTACCCCCGGACAGGGGAAACATTCAGTACTTC.

CDR3 nucleotide sequence: TGTGCCAGCAGTTTCGCTGAGGGCTATGAAGCTTTCTTT. Translated: CASSFAEGYEAFF. The gene calls are TRBV12-3 or TRBV12-4 and TRBJ1-1; D gene ambiguous. CDR3 size: 13 residues. The V end was cut by 3 bases, the J end by 7 bases, with 12 bases between.

The rearrangement joins TRBV5-1 to TRBJ1-2; D uncertain. CDR3 size: 13 residues. Germline assignment: CDR1 SGHRS and CDR2 YFSETQ. V was trimmed by 0 bases and J by 8 bases, leaving 11 bases between them. Here the CDR3 DNA reads TGCGCCAGCAGCTTGGTGCCTGGGCCCGGCTACACCTTC. Translating it yields CASSLVPGPGYTF. Full variable domain (missing parts from reference TRBV5-1 and TRBJ1-2): KAGVTQTPRYLIKTRGQQVTLSCSPISGHRSVSWYQQTPGQGLQFLFEYFSETQRNKGNFPGRFSGRQFSNSRSEMNVSTLELGDSALYLCASSLVPGPGYTFGSGTRLTVV.

J is TRBJ2-5 and V is TRBV11-3; TRBD1 matches 7 bases. The germline CDR1 and CDR2 sequences are SGHNT and YENEEA. The CDR3 totals 14 residues. V shed 4 bases, J shed 1 base, and the junction held 3 bases outside the gene matches. The CDR3, as DNA: TGTGCCAGCAGCTCAAGGACAGGCCAAGAGACCCAGTACTTC. Its protein product is CASSSRTGQETQYF.

The V and J genes are TRBV6-1 and TRBJ2-7; 16 bases are a match to TRBD2. The CDR3 has 17 residues. Trimming at V came to 4 bases and at J to 4 bases, leaving 7 bases not matched to a gene. Germline V gives CDR1 MNHNS, CDR2 SASEGT. CDR3 DNA: TGTGCCAGCAGTGTCGGGGGACTAGCGGGAGGGGGGTACGAGCAGTACGTC. Its translation is CASSVGGLAGGGYEQYV.